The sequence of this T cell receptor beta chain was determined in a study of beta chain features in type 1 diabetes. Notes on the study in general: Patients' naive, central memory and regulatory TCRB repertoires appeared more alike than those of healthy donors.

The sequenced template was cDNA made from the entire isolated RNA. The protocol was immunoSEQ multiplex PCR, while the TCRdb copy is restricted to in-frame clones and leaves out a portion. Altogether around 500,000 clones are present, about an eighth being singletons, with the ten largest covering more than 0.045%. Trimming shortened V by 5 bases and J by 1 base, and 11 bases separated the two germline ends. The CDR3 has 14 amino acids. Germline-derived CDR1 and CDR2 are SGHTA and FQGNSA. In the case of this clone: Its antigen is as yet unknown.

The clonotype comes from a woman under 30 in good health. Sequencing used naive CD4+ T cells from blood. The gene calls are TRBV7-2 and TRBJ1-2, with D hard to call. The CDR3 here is CASSLSGDNYGYTF. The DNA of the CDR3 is TGTGCCAGCAGCCTATCAGGCGATAACTATGGCTACACCTTC. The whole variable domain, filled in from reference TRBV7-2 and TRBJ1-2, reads GAGVSQSPSNKVTEKGKDVELRCDPISGHTALYWYRQSLGQGLEFLIYFQGNSAPDKSGLPSDRFSAERTGGSVSTLTIQRTQQEDSAVYLCASSLSGDNYGYTFGSGTRLTVV.